This T cell receptor (beta chain) stems from a study of cytomegalovirus exposure and HLA in healthy donors. The CDR3 runs 16 residues. CDR1 SNHLY and CDR2 FYNNEI come from the germline V gene. The J segment lost 8 bases and the V segment lost 5 bases, leaving 13 bases of the junction unmatched. Study-wide results and caveats: Among the sequence variants, a highly shared cluster was likely an artifact of sequencing.

A remark on this clone: The antigen is undetermined.

The PCR employed 60 Vbeta primers together with 13 Jbeta primers. The repertoire was sequenced with immunoSEQ multiplex PCR; TCRdb's copy has only in-frame clones and lacks some. The table records over 50,000 clones, more than 80% of them present only once. This receptor was obtained from a man younger than 40 in good health and CMV-seropositive. The source material was PBMCs. V is TRBV2 and J is TRBJ2-1; 9 nucleotides agree with TRBD1. CDR3 nucleotide sequence: TGTGCCAGCAGTTGGGACAGGGAGTCGACGGCGGATGAGCAGTTCTTC. It codes for CASSWDRESTADEQFF.